This T cell receptor (beta chain) was identified in a study of early T cells in non-severe SARS-CoV-2 infection. This clonotype was picked up a small number of times. One entry per CDR3 protein, called by TCRdb with MiXCR from the 5' RACE reads. Among under 95,000 distinct CDR3 sequences listed, 9% to 15% were seen once. Sequences were obtained from whole blood. The source of this sequence is an adult who was a healthcare worker with PCR-confirmed SARS-CoV-2 infection or an uninfected control (not recorded which).

The CDR3 protein is CASSYQTSYEQYF. The CDR3 DNA follows: TGTGCCAGCAGCTATCAGACAAGTTACGAGCAGTACTTC. The chain couples TRBV11-2 to TRBJ2-7; D not certain. Germline assignment: CDR1 SGHAT and CDR2 FQNNGV. V lost 4 bases to trimming and J lost 4 bases, with 11 bases between them. CDR3 size: 13 residues.